A selection of T cell receptor beta chains follows, all from one sample in a study of OX40 agonist ivuxolimab in advanced cancers. TCRdb's table, derived via immunoSEQ multiplex PCR, lists solely in-frame clones and lacks some. The sample shows tens of thousands of clones, around 89% of them seen only once. The sample was CD4+ or CD8+ T cells sorted from blood, taken in a trial of the OX40 agonist ivuxolimab. The receptors shown here come from an adult with an advanced solid tumor such as melanoma, head and neck, liver or kidney cancer. Both conserved end residues are part of each CDR3. A D gene is named only where the DNA matches it firmly. Clone size, where shown, is once, few, many, or a class for clones that have expanded.

TRBV2,.,TRBD2,TRBJ2-2,CASKRFSRSGRGPTGELFF,TGTGCCAGCAAGCGGTTCTCGAGGAGCGGGAGAGGTCCCACCGGGGAGCTGTTTTTT
TRBV7-2,.,.,TRBJ1-2,CASSLDRIGGYYGYTF,TGTGCCAGCAGCTTAGACCGTATTGGGGGGTACTATGGCTACACCTTC
TRBV7-2,once,.,TRBJ2-3,CASDRAVFPTDTQYF,TGTGCCAGCGATAGAGCCGTGTTTCCCACAGATACGCAGTATTTT
TRBV5-4,.,.,TRBJ2-7,CASSWGDGGYEQYF,TGTGCCAGCAGCTGGGGGGACGGAGGATACGAGCAGTACTTC
TRBV13,.,.,TRBJ1-3,CASSLGASGNTIYF,TGTGCCAGTAGCTTAGGGGCCTCTGGAAACACCATATATTTT
TRBV7-9,.,.,TRBJ2-1,CASSLVPGQTGYNEQFF,TGTGCCAGCAGCTTAGTCCCGGGGCAGACTGGTTACAATGAGCAGTTCTTC
TRBV6-1,.,.,TRBJ1-2,CASSETWYGYTF,TGTGCCAGCAGTGAAACGTGGTATGGCTACACCTTC
TRBV7-8,.,TRBD1,TRBJ2-1,CASKTGASDNEQFF,TGTGCCAGCAAGACAGGGGCCTCTGACAATGAGCAGTTCTTC
TRBV7-9,few,TRBD2,TRBJ2-2,CASSPRTSGSRNTGELFF,TGTGCCAGCAGCCCCAGGACTAGCGGGAGTCGGAACACCGGGGAGCTGTTTTTT
TRBV4-2,.,.,TRBJ2-7,CASSQDLQGYEQYF,TGTGCCAGCAGCCAAGATCTACAAGGCTACGAGCAGTACTTC
TRBV9,.,.,TRBJ1-4,CASSPGYEKLFF,TGTGCCAGCAGCCCGGGGTATGAAAAACTGTTTTTT
TRBV19,.,TRBD2,TRBJ2-7,CASSIGLSGRNEQYF,TGTGCCAGTAGTATAGGACTTAGCGGGAGGAACGAGCAGTACTTC
TRBV5-1,.,TRBD1,TRBJ1-2,CASSVTGGGYGYTF,TGCGCCAGCAGCGTGACAGGGGGCGGCTATGGCTACACCTTC
TRBV4-1,.,.,TRBJ2-1,CASSQDRGEQFF,TGCGCCAGCAGCCAAGATAGGGGTGAGCAGTTCTTC
TRBV7-8,.,.,TRBJ2-5,CASSLRGGAEETQYF,TGTGCCAGCAGCTTGAGGGGGGGGGCTGAAGAGACCCAGTACTTC
TRBV19,.,.,TRBJ1-1,CASSIGYTEAFF,TGTGCCAGTAGTATTGGCTACACTGAAGCTTTCTTT
TRBV4-2,.,.,TRBJ2-1,CASSQEFGPYNEQFF,TGTGCCAGCAGCCAAGAATTTGGGCCTTACAATGAGCAGTTCTTC
TRBV28,.,.,TRBJ2-1,CASSLPGAEQFF,TGTGCCAGCAGTTTGCCCGGGGCTGAGCAGTTCTTC
TRBV6-1,.,.,TRBJ1-1,CASSDLTMNTEAFF,TGTGCCAGCAGCGACCTGACGATGAACACTGAAGCTTTCTTT
TRBV5-4,.,.,TRBJ2-7,CASSQEQDPYEQYF,TGTGCCAGCAGCCAAGAACAGGACCCCTACGAGCAGTACTTC
TRBV7-8,once,TRBD2,TRBJ2-5,CASSLFQREIGETQYF,TGTGCCAGCAGCTTATTTCAGCGGGAGATTGGGGAGACCCAGTACTTC
TRBV19,.,TRBD1,TRBJ2-1,CASSDGQGFYNEQFF,TGTGCCAGTAGCGACGGACAGGGTTTTTACAATGAGCAGTTCTTC
TRBV5-1,.,.,TRBJ1-2,CASSPTGQGLLIYGYTF,TGCGCCAGCAGCCCGACAGGTCAGGGACTCCTGATCTATGGCTACACCTTC
TRBV28,.,TRBD1,TRBJ2-7,CASRPPGQGYEQYF,TGTGCCAGCAGACCTCCGGGACAGGGGTACGAGCAGTACTTC
TRBV28,.,.,TRBJ2-4,CASSRPGGAAKNIQYF,TGTGCCAGCAGTCGTCCGGGGGGCGCAGCCAAAAACATTCAGTACTTC
TRBV7-3,.,.,TRBJ2-1,CASRQKNEQFF,TGTGCCAGCAGACAAAAAAATGAGCAGTTCTTC
TRBV28,.,TRBD2,TRBJ2-1,CASSKTLALLRGYNEQFF,TGTGCCAGCAGCAAAACACTAGCGTTGCTTCGGGGCTACAATGAGCAGTTCTTC
TRBV11-2,.,TRBD1,TRBJ2-4,CASSLAQGRSKNIQYF,TGTGCCAGCAGCTTAGCACAGGGGCGGTCCAAAAACATTCAGTACTTC
TRBV7-9,.,.,TRBJ1-1,CASSFGVYSEAFF,TGTGCCAGCAGCTTCGGCGTCTATAGTGAAGCTTTCTTT
TRBV7-7,.,TRBD2,TRBJ2-2,CASSLGSGSVTGELFF,TGTGCTAGCAGCTTAGGCAGCGGGAGTGTTACCGGGGAGCTGTTTTTT
TRBV5-5,.,.,TRBJ1-1,CASSLERGGTEAFF,TGTGCCAGCAGCTTGGAAAGGGGCGGGACTGAAGCTTTCTTT
TRBV11-2,.,.,TRBJ2-1,CASSLTGYNEQFF,TGTGCCAGCAGCTTGACGGGCTACAATGAGCAGTTCTTC
TRBV27,.,.,TRBJ1-5,CASRAGTSNQPQHF,TGTGCCAGCCGGGCCGGGACCTCCAATCAGCCCCAGCATTTT